The 2 T cell receptor beta chains reported below all come from one sample, sequenced in a study of CD8 T cells in ankylosing spondylitis. MiXCR was run by TCRdb on the 5' RACE reads, yielding one entry per CDR3 protein. The table has 300,000 to 400,000 distinct CDR3 sequences, around a tenth seen once; the top ten hold roughly 9.2%. The sequenced sample consisted of blood, either unsorted or a sorted T cell fraction (not recorded which). These receptors all come from a female donor with ankylosing spondylitis or in good health (not recorded which).

Note on this clonotype: Being one base from a much bigger clone, this may be a read error. This chain uses TRBV7-2 with TRBJ1-2; maybe TRBD1 (6 bases). Germline CDR1 and CDR2: SGHTA and FQGNSA. The CDR3 length is 14 residues. This chain's CDR3 is CASSIGGRVYAYTF. The CDR3 DNA is TGTGCCAGCAGCATAGGGGGGCGGGTCTATGCCTACACCTTC.

This clonotype has more than one count but fewer than ten. The chain is built from TRBV5-1 and TRBJ2-5; D is tentatively TRBD1 or TRBD2 (6 bases each). This CDR3 region has 14 residues. The germline V gene has CDR1 SGHRS and CDR2 YFSETQ. V was pared by 3 bases and J by 5 bases, with 14 bases between. The DNA of the CDR3 is TGCGCCAGCAGCTCCATGGGGGGCTCGGAGACCCAGTACTTC. The encoded protein is CASSSMGGSETQYF.